These 21 T cell receptor beta chains share one sample of origin, sequenced in a study of T cell responses to AZD1222 COVID-19 vaccine. Produced via immunoSEQ multiplex PCR; TCRdb's table is partial and in-frame only. The data show over 85,000 clones, 85% to 95% seen once. The sequencing used peripheral blood, collected on day 0 of AZD1222 vaccination. All receptors come from an adult in good health.

This rearrangement joins TRBV10-2 to TRBJ1-2; no reliable D call. This CDR3 is 13 amino acids long. The V gene lost 0 bases and the J gene lost 5 bases, with 7 bases spanning the gap. Germline V gene lookup returns CDR1 WSHSY and CDR2 SAAADI. CDR3 sequence (DNA): TGCGCCAGCAGTGAGTCGGGCTTATATGGCTACACCTTC. It codes for CASSESGLYGYTF.

This chain connects TRBV19 to TRBJ1-2; 10 bases line up with TRBD1. The V gene end was trimmed by 5 bases and the J gene end by 2 bases; junction bases not matched to a gene: 5. There are 15 residues in the CDR3. CDR1 and CDR2 from the germline V gene are LNHDA and SQIVND (reference sequence). The CDR3 DNA reads TGTGCCAGTAGTGTGACAGGGGGCTCAAACTATGGCTACACCTTC. Amino acid sequence: CASSVTGGSNYGYTF.

The rearrangement joins TRBV3-1 (or the pseudogene TRBV3-2) to TRBJ2-7; 8 bases map to TRBD2. The CDR3 sequence is 14 residues long. The junction had 2 bases not matched to a gene; V was cut back by 1 base and J by 3 bases. Germline assignment: CDR1 LGHDT and CDR2 YNNKEL (reference sequence). The DNA for the CDR3 is TGTGCCAGCAGCCAAGGCGGGGGGTACTACGAGCAGTACTTC. Amino acids: CASSQGGGYYEQYF.

The chain carries TRBV6-5 and TRBJ2-3; no clear D. The CDR3 is 14 amino acids. Germline CDR1 is MNHEY and CDR2 is SVGAGI. The V gene lost 7 bases and the J gene lost 0 bases, with 11 bases spanning the gap. The CDR3 loop is CASTHRRSTDTQYF. The DNA of the CDR3 is TGTGCCAGCACCCACCGCAGAAGCACAGATACGCAGTATTTT.

This chain uses TRBV7-8 with TRBJ1-5; D uncertain. The CDR3 runs 13 residues. The germline V gene encodes CDR1 SGHVS and CDR2 FQNEAQ. Trimming shortened V by 5 bases and J by 5 bases, and 10 bases separated the two germline ends. As DNA, the CDR3 is TGTGCCAGCAGCGCCGACCGAGATCAGCCCCAGCATTTT. This codes for CASSADRDQPQHF.

The rearrangement links TRBV9 to TRBJ2-7; 8 positions agree with TRBD2. Germline CDR1 is SGDLS and CDR2 is YYNGEE. Unmatched junction bases numbered 9, after V lost 4 bases and J lost 3 bases. The CDR3 spans 15 residues. CDR3 bases: TGTGCCAGCAGCCCCGGGACTAGGGGGAACTACGAGCAGTACTTC. Amino acids: CASSPGTRGNYEQYF.

The CDR3 bases are TGTGCCTGGAGTAAGGTCGCTCTCTTTAATGAAAAACTGTTTTTT. It translates to CAWSKVALFNEKLFF. J is TRBJ1-4 and V is TRBV30; D not resolved. V gave up 2 bases and J gave up 4 bases, with 14 bases separating them. Germline CDR1 is GTSNPN and CDR2 is SVGIG (reference sequence). The CDR3 is 15 residues long.

The gene calls are TRBV28 and TRBJ1-2; D is undetermined. The CDR3 has 11 residues. The germline V gene has CDR1 MDHEN and CDR2 SYDVKM. V dropped 5 bases and J dropped 3 bases, with 4 bases sitting between them. The CDR3 loop reads CASSTYYGYTF. The CDR3 DNA follows: TGTGCCAGCAGTACTTACTATGGCTACACCTTC.

In its sample, this clone was seen a few times. V usage is TRBV9 and J usage is TRBJ2-5; 7 bases fit TRBD1. The CDR3 length is 16 residues. V lost 2 bases to trimming and J lost 3 bases; unmatched junction nucleotides: 10. CDR1 and CDR2 from the germline V gene are SGDLS and YYNGEE. CDR3 protein: CASSVADRVPEETQYF. In nucleotides, the CDR3 is TGTGCCAGCAGCGTCGCCGACAGGGTACCGGAAGAGACCCAGTACTTC.

V gene TRBV4-1 combines with J gene TRBJ2-1; the match to TRBD2 covers 11 bases. The CDR3 consists of 15 residues. The germline gives CDR1 MGHRA, CDR2 YSYEKL. With 6 bases clipped from V and 6 bases from J, the junction kept 7 bases outside the gene matches. The CDR3 DNA follows: TGCGCCAGCAGTTCGACTAGCGGGGTACCCAATGAGCAGTTCTTC. It yields the protein CASSSTSGVPNEQFF.

The chain combines TRBV28 with TRBJ1-1; the D is unclear. This CDR3 spans 13 amino acids. V was pared by 1 base and J by 5 bases, with 8 bases between. Looked up from germline, CDR1 is MDHEN and CDR2 is SYDVKM. The CDR3: CASSLSRGTEAFF. The CDR3 bases are TGTGCCAGCAGTTTATCCCGGGGAACTGAAGCTTTCTTT.

This chain links TRBV5-4 with TRBJ2-5; a possible D gene is TRBD1 (5 bases). Per germline, CDR1 SGHNT and CDR2 YYREEE (reference sequence). The ends were cut back, 2 bases at V and 5 bases at J, with 16 bases in the middle. The CDR3 runs 15 residues. The chain's CDR3 is CASSFKGLAGETQYF. In DNA form, the CDR3 reads TGTGCCAGCAGCTTTAAGGGCCTGGCAGGGGAGACCCAGTACTTC.

This chain connects TRBV3-1 (or the pseudogene TRBV3-2) to TRBJ1-4; the D gene is possibly TRBD1 (5 bases). Trimming removed 1 base at V and 0 bases at J, with 6 bases between. Germline CDR1 LGHDT, CDR2 YNNKEL (reference sequence). The CDR3 length is 15 residues. This CDR3 reads CASSQVGATNEKLFF. The CDR3 DNA follows: TGTGCCAGCAGCCAAGTAGGGGCAACTAATGAAAAACTGTTTTTT.

The V and J genes are TRBV7-2 and TRBJ1-1; D unclear. Germline V gives CDR1 SGHTA, CDR2 FQGNSA. Trimming shortened V by 5 bases and J by 0 bases, and 13 bases separated the two germline ends. The CDR3 is 15 residues long. CDR3 residues: CASSPPSSMNTEAFF. The CDR3 region has the DNA TGTGCCAGCAGCCCCCCAAGTAGCATGAACACTGAAGCTTTCTTT.

This clone was observed a few times. This chain uses TRBV28 with TRBJ2-2; 11 bases are a match to TRBD1. Germline CDR1 and CDR2: MDHEN and SYDVKM. The trim removed 2 bases at V and 5 bases at J, leaving 1 base unmatched. This CDR3 region has 15 residues. Here the CDR3 DNA reads TGTGCCAGCAGTTTAGGGACAGGGGGGACCGGGGAGCTGTTTTTT. It specifies CASSLGTGGTGELFF.

V usage is TRBV6-5 and J usage is TRBJ2-5; TRBD2 matches at 8 bases. Trimming at V came to 7 bases and at J to 5 bases, leaving 6 bases not matched to a gene. The CDR3 runs 13 residues. Germline V gives CDR1 MNHEY, CDR2 SVGAGI. The CDR3 DNA sequence: TGTGCCAGCACCCCGGGGGGGCAGGAGACCCAGTACTTC. This translates into CASTPGGQETQYF.

J is TRBJ1-2 and V is TRBV6-5, with D uncertain. The CDR3 loop spans 13 amino acids. Trimming removed 6 bases at V and 4 bases at J, with 12 bases between. The germline CDR1 and CDR2 sequences are MNHEY and SVGAGI. CDR3 in DNA: TGTGCCAGCAGGGTCGGGGATAGCTATGGCTACACCTTC. Residues: CASRVGDSYGYTF.

The chain combines TRBV11-3 with TRBJ2-7; unclear D gene. Deletions cut 3 bases from V and 3 bases from J, with 9 bases between. There are 13 residues in the CDR3. Germline values: CDR1 SGHNT, CDR2 YENEEA. The CDR3 loop is CASSLAVIYEQYF. The DNA of the CDR3 is TGTGCCAGCAGCTTGGCAGTCATCTACGAGCAGTACTTC.

The chain carries TRBV5-4 and TRBJ2-5; D is perhaps TRBD1 (5 bases). Germline loops: CDR1 SGHNT, CDR2 YYREEE (reference sequence). V lost 0 bases, J lost 2 bases, and 8 bases lay in between. This CDR3 is built from 14 residues. CDR3 in DNA: TGTGCCAGCAGCTTGGTCAGGGATCAAGAGACCCAGTACTTC. It codes for CASSLVRDQETQYF.

V gene TRBV4-2 combines with J gene TRBJ2-5; 8 bases line up with TRBD2. Germline loops: CDR1 LGHNA, CDR2 YNFKEQ. This CDR3 has 17 amino acids. Unmatched junction bases numbered 7, after V lost 1 base and J lost 0 bases. CDR3: CASSQGGEAGDQETQYF. DNA of the CDR3: TGTGCCAGCAGCCAAGGGGGCGAAGCGGGGGACCAAGAGACCCAGTACTTC.

This chain connects TRBV29-1 to TRBJ1-1; weak D call: TRBD1 (5 bases). The CDR3 is made up of 16 amino acids. Trimming left V 0 bases short and J 2 bases short, with 16 bases between. CDR1 and CDR2 from the germline V gene are SQVTM and ANQGSEA. The CDR3 spells CSVEDRGRIPNTEAFF. The CDR3 nucleotides are TGCAGCGTTGAAGACCGGGGCCGAATCCCAAACACTGAAGCTTTCTTT.